Listed below are T cell receptor beta chains from one sample, sequenced in a study of Tregs in tolerant kidney transplant recipients. Produced via immunoSEQ multiplex PCR; TCRdb's table is partial and in-frame only. In the table there are about 100,000 clones, 93% of which are singletons. The sequencing here drew on CD4+ T cells from blood (PBMCs), taken 12 months after the transplant. The source of these receptors is a human patient who received a combined kidney and bone marrow transplant. T cells may partly derive from the graft donor. Each CDR3 is given with its conserved first and last residue. The order of the fields is clone size, J gene, V gene, D gene, CDR3 DNA, CDR3 protein. The D gene is left open where the match is weak. Clone size is shown for a subset of rows, as once, few, many or a class of expanded clone.

>once|TRBJ2-7|TRBV5-1|TRBD2
TGCGCCAGCAGCGTGACTAGCGGGAGAACCTACGAGCAGTACTTC
CASSVTSGRTYEQYF
>once|TRBJ2-7|TRBV27|TRBD2
TGTGCCAGCAGTTTATCCGTAGCGGGAGTGGTCGAGCAGTACTTC
CASSLSVAGVVEQYF
>-|TRBJ2-3|TRBV5-1|TRBD2
TGCGCCAGCAGCATCATTAGCGGGGACACAGATACGCAGTATTTT
CASSIISGDTDTQYF
>-|TRBJ2-7|TRBV5-6|TRBD2
TGTGCCAGCGATAAGCGCGGGAGGTACGAGCAGTACTTC
CASDKRGRYEQYF
>-|TRBJ1-2|TRBV4-2|-
TGTGCCAGCGGCCAAGATCGTTACAGTCGCTCTCGCTACACCTTC
CASGQDRYSRSRYTF
>-|TRBJ2-3|TRBV6-4|-
TGTGCCAGCAGTGTCTCACTATCGGCAGATACGCAGTATTTT
CASSVSLSADTQYF
>-|TRBJ2-5|TRBV7-2|-
TGTGCCAGCAGCTTAGTAGCAGAGACCCAGTACTTC
CASSLVAETQYF
>-|TRBJ1-1|TRBV11-2|TRBD1
TGTGCCAGCAGCTTAGCGGCCAGGGGGACTGAAGCTTTCTTT
CASSLAARGTEAFF
>-|TRBJ1-2|TRBV7-2|-
TGTGCCAGCAGCGCCAACAGGGATGGCTACACCTTC
CASSANRDGYTF
>-|TRBJ2-2|TRBV4-2|TRBD1
TGTGCCAGCAGCCCGGGACAGGGGGCAAACACCGGGGAGCTGTTTTTT
CASSPGQGANTGELFF
>few|TRBJ2-3|TRBV4-2|-
TGTGCCAGCAGCCCCCGGGGGTCCTCAAGAGATACGCAGTATTTT
CASSPRGSSRDTQYF
>-|TRBJ2-3|TRBV5-8|-
TGTGCCAGCAGCTTTCATAGGGGGTTGGTTACGCAGTATTTT
CASSFHRGLVTQYF
>few|TRBJ2-1|TRBV7-9|-
TGTGCCAGCAGCCGGGGGTACAATGAGCAGTTCTTC
CASSRGYNEQFF
>-|TRBJ1-1|TRBV19|-
TGTGCCAGTACCCTCGGGTGGACTGAAGCTTTCTTT
CASTLGWTEAFF
>-|TRBJ1-4|TRBV6-1|TRBD1
TGTGCCAGCAGTGTTTTCTCACAGGGGGCGGGCGAAAAACTGTTTTTT
CASSVFSQGAGEKLFF
>-|TRBJ2-7|TRBV7-2|TRBD1
TGTGCCAGCAGCCTCCCGGGACAGAACCCCGAGCAGTACTTC
CASSLPGQNPEQYF
>-|TRBJ1-6|TRBV5-1|-
TGCGCCAGCAGCTTGAGAAGCGGTTCTAATTCACCCCTCCACTTT
CASSLRSGSNSPLHF
>-|TRBJ2-7|TRBV7-2|-
TGTGCCAGCAGCACTAGCATATACGAGCAGTACTTC
CASSTSIYEQYF
>few|TRBJ2-7|TRBV7-2|-
TGTGCCAGCAGCTTAGAAAGAAAGACTCCCTACGAGCAGTACTTC
CASSLERKTPYEQYF
>-|TRBJ2-7|TRBV2|TRBD2
TGTGCCAGCAGTGCGGGACTAGCGGGGTACGAGCAGTACTTC
CASSAGLAGYEQYF